These T cell receptor beta chains were read from a single sample in a study of T cells in Graves' hyperthyroidism and ophthalmopathy. MiXCR, run by TCRdb on the multiplex PCR reads, gives a single entry per CDR3 protein. The table records about 500,000 distinct CDR3 sequences, roughly 15% of them present only once. The sample comprised blood. The receptors here all came from a woman younger than 35 with Graves' ophthalmopathy. The CDR3 runs from the conserved cysteine through the conserved F or W. A D gene is named only where the DNA matches it firmly. Part of the rows lack a size; the others show once, few, many or a class for expanded clones.

d_gene: -
v_gene: TRBV15
j_gene: TRBJ1-5
abundance: -
CDR3aa: CATSGGRISNQPQHF
CDR3nt: TGTGCCACCAGCGGAGGGCGGATCAGCAATCAGCCCCAGCATTTT

d_gene: TRBD1
v_gene: TRBV3-1
j_gene: TRBJ2-4
abundance: many
CDR3aa: CASSQMDRATIQYF
CDR3nt: TGTGCCAGCAGCCAAATGGACAGGGCCACCATTCAGTACTTC

d_gene: -
v_gene: TRBV4-1
j_gene: TRBJ2-3
abundance: few
CDR3aa: CASSQGWAGDLSTDTQYF
CDR3nt: TGCGCCAGCAGCCAAGGCTGGGCGGGCGACCTTAGCACAGATACGCAGTATTTT

d_gene: -
v_gene: TRBV11-2
j_gene: TRBJ2-2
abundance: many
CDR3aa: CASSLVGGRTGELFF
CDR3nt: TGTGCCAGCAGCTTAGTAGGGGGGCGAACCGGGGAGCTGTTTTTT

d_gene: TRBD2
v_gene: TRBV7-8
j_gene: TRBJ2-2
abundance: many
CDR3aa: CASSFNSGSTGELFF
CDR3nt: TGTGCCAGCAGCTTCAATAGCGGGAGTACCGGGGAGCTGTTTTTT

d_gene: TRBD1
v_gene: TRBV4-1
j_gene: TRBJ1-5
abundance: -
CDR3aa: CASSQEDGLGTGGWPQHF
CDR3nt: TGCGCCAGCAGCCAAGAAGACGGTCTGGGAACAGGGGGTTGGCCCCAGCATTTT

d_gene: TRBD2
v_gene: TRBV6-2/TRBV6-3
j_gene: TRBJ2-7
abundance: few
CDR3aa: CASTNGLAEQYF
CDR3nt: TGTGCCAGCACTAACGGACTAGCCGAGCAGTACTTC

d_gene: -
v_gene: TRBV12-3/TRBV12-4
j_gene: TRBJ2-3
abundance: many
CDR3aa: CASSWTTRDTQYF
CDR3nt: TGTGCCAGCAGCTGGACCACGCGAGATACGCAGTATTTT

d_gene: -
v_gene: TRBV6-1
j_gene: TRBJ2-1
abundance: many
CDR3aa: CASSEREHSYNEQFF
CDR3nt: TGTGCCAGCAGTGAACGGGAGCACTCCTACAATGAGCAGTTCTTC

d_gene: -
v_gene: TRBV7-2
j_gene: TRBJ2-7
abundance: few
CDR3aa: CASSSLGLVYEQYF
CDR3nt: TGTGCCAGCAGCTCCCTGGGGCTAGTCTACGAGCAGTACTTC

d_gene: -
v_gene: TRBV7-3
j_gene: TRBJ2-3
abundance: -
CDR3aa: CASSLRGESDTQYF
CDR3nt: TGTGCCAGCAGCTTAAGGGGAGAATCAGATACGCAGTATTTT

d_gene: TRBD1
v_gene: TRBV11-3
j_gene: TRBJ1-1
abundance: many
CDR3aa: CASSADRGMNTEAFF
CDR3nt: TGTGCCAGCAGCGCCGACAGGGGGATGAACACTGAAGCTTTCTTT

d_gene: -
v_gene: TRBV4-3
j_gene: TRBJ2-7
abundance: -
CDR3aa: CASSQHRDTYEQYF
CDR3nt: TGCGCCAGCAGCCAGCACCGGGACACCTACGAGCAGTACTTC

d_gene: TRBD1
v_gene: TRBV11-2
j_gene: TRBJ1-4
abundance: -
CDR3aa: CASSDDREGGKLFF
CDR3nt: TGTGCCAGCAGCGACGACAGGGAGGGTGGAAAACTGTTTTTT

d_gene: -
v_gene: TRBV24-1
j_gene: TRBJ1-5
abundance: few
CDR3aa: CATSAQFSNQPQHF
CDR3nt: TGTGCCACCAGTGCCCAGTTTAGCAATCAGCCCCAGCATTTT

d_gene: -
v_gene: TRBV28
j_gene: TRBJ1-2
abundance: many
CDR3aa: CASSTPGRPANYGYTF
CDR3nt: TGTGCCAGCAGTACACCGGGACGGCCGGCTAACTATGGCTACACCTTC

d_gene: TRBD2
v_gene: TRBV3-1
j_gene: TRBJ2-2
abundance: -
CDR3aa: CASSHGGSTGELFF
CDR3nt: TGTGCCAGCAGCCACGGGGGGAGTACCGGGGAGCTGTTTTTT

d_gene: -
v_gene: TRBV7-2
j_gene: TRBJ1-6
abundance: many
CDR3aa: CASSLHPSPLHF
CDR3nt: TGTGCCAGCAGCTTACATCCTTCACCCCTCCACTTT

d_gene: -
v_gene: TRBV3-1
j_gene: TRBJ1-4
abundance: many
CDR3aa: CASSLPIAQSRSEKLFF
CDR3nt: TGTGCCAGCAGCCTCCCAATCGCACAGTCGAGGAGTGAAAAACTGTTTTTT

d_gene: -
v_gene: TRBV28
j_gene: TRBJ2-5
abundance: -
CDR3aa: CASSATQETQYF
CDR3nt: TGTGCCAGCAGTGCCACACAAGAGACCCAGTACTTC

d_gene: TRBD1
v_gene: TRBV15
j_gene: TRBJ2-7
abundance: many
CDR3aa: CATSRDRGTGFDEQYF
CDR3nt: TGTGCCACCAGCAGAGATCGCGGGACAGGGTTCGACGAGCAGTACTTC

d_gene: -
v_gene: TRBV11-2
j_gene: TRBJ2-1
abundance: many
CDR3aa: CASSGYRGRNEQFF
CDR3nt: TGTGCCAGCAGCGGCTACCGGGGGAGGAATGAGCAGTTCTTC

d_gene: TRBD2
v_gene: TRBV3-1
j_gene: TRBJ2-3
abundance: -
CDR3aa: CASSAPRRAGGHSTDTQYF
CDR3nt: TGTGCCAGCAGCGCACCCCGAAGAGCGGGGGGCCATAGCACAGATACGCAGTATTTT

d_gene: -
v_gene: TRBV10-2
j_gene: TRBJ1-6
abundance: few
CDR3aa: CASSESVGVSPLHF
CDR3nt: TGCGCCAGCAGTGAGTCCGTTGGGGTTTCACCCCTCCACTTT

d_gene: -
v_gene: TRBV14
j_gene: TRBJ2-1
abundance: few
CDR3aa: CASSQDRRGTYNEQFF
CDR3nt: TGTGCCAGCAGCCAAGACCGCAGGGGCACCTACAATGAGCAGTTCTTC

d_gene: -
v_gene: TRBV6-1
j_gene: TRBJ1-6
abundance: many
CDR3aa: CASRLTDGRGFYNSPLHF
CDR3nt: TGTGCCAGCAGACTCACCGATGGCAGGGGTTTCTATAATTCACCCCTCCACTTT

d_gene: TRBD1
v_gene: TRBV11-2
j_gene: TRBJ1-6
abundance: many
CDR3aa: CASSQGTAYNSPLHF
CDR3nt: TGTGCCAGCAGCCAAGGGACAGCCTATAATTCACCCCTCCACTTT

d_gene: -
v_gene: TRBV7-2
j_gene: TRBJ2-1
abundance: -
CDR3aa: CASLRSSNEQFF
CDR3nt: TGTGCCAGCCTTCGGAGTAGCAATGAGCAGTTCTTC

d_gene: -
v_gene: TRBV5-8
j_gene: TRBJ1-1
abundance: few
CDR3aa: CASSILGVVGTEAFF
CDR3nt: TGTGCCAGCAGCATTTTAGGGGTTGTCGGCACTGAAGCTTTCTTT

d_gene: TRBD2
v_gene: TRBV7-9
j_gene: TRBJ2-7
abundance: many
CDR3aa: CASSPRGLAGIYEQYF
CDR3nt: TGTGCCAGCAGCCCGAGGGGACTAGCGGGAATCTACGAGCAGTACTTC

d_gene: -
v_gene: TRBV28
j_gene: TRBJ2-3
abundance: -
CDR3aa: CASSFSGRGDTQYF
CDR3nt: TGTGCCAGCAGTTTTTCGGGACGAGGGGATACGCAGTATTTT

d_gene: -
v_gene: TRBV30
j_gene: TRBJ2-3
abundance: few
CDR3aa: CAWSVLERDTDTQYF
CDR3nt: TGTGCCTGGAGTGTTTTAGAAAGAGACACAGATACGCAGTATTTT

d_gene: TRBD1
v_gene: TRBV6-1
j_gene: TRBJ2-7
abundance: -
CDR3aa: CASSPLPGGYGYEQYF
CDR3nt: TGTGCCAGCAGTCCCCTCCCAGGGGGCTACGGGTACGAGCAGTACTTC

d_gene: -
v_gene: TRBV19
j_gene: TRBJ1-1
abundance: few
CDR3aa: CASSNRQAAEAFF
CDR3nt: TGTGCCAGTAGTAACCGACAGGCTGCTGAGGCTTTCTTT

d_gene: TRBD1
v_gene: TRBV5-5
j_gene: TRBJ1-2
abundance: few
CDR3aa: CASSLGTTGSDGYTF
CDR3nt: TGTGCCAGCAGCCTTGGGACGACAGGGTCAGATGGCTACACCTTC

d_gene: -
v_gene: TRBV28
j_gene: TRBJ1-5
abundance: many
CDR3aa: CASRLQGNQPQHF
CDR3nt: TGTGCCAGCAGGTTACAGGGCAATCAGCCCCAGCATTTT

d_gene: -
v_gene: TRBV12-3/TRBV12-4
j_gene: TRBJ2-6
abundance: -
CDR3aa: CASIKGSSGANVLTF
CDR3nt: TGTGCCAGCATAAAGGGGAGCTCTGGGGCCAACGTCCTGACTTTC

d_gene: TRBD2
v_gene: TRBV29-1
j_gene: TRBJ2-3
abundance: many
CDR3aa: CSAGGASGGRSTDTQYF
CDR3nt: TGCAGCGCAGGAGGGGCTAGCGGGGGCCGCAGCACAGATACGCAGTATTTT

d_gene: -
v_gene: TRBV6-2/TRBV6-3
j_gene: TRBJ1-5
abundance: few
CDR3aa: CAGSRGGNQPQHF
CDR3nt: TGTGCCGGTAGTCGGGGAGGCAATCAGCCCCAGCATTTT

d_gene: -
v_gene: TRBV30
j_gene: TRBJ1-1
abundance: many
CDR3aa: CAWRVFDTEAFF
CDR3nt: TGTGCCTGGAGAGTTTTCGACACTGAAGCTTTCTTT

d_gene: -
v_gene: TRBV20-1
j_gene: TRBJ1-3
abundance: -
CDR3aa: CSAPEIGGQLSGNTIYF
CDR3nt: TGCAGTGCCCCAGAAATAGGCGGACAGCTTTCTGGAAACACCATATATTTT

d_gene: TRBD1
v_gene: TRBV12-3/TRBV12-4
j_gene: TRBJ1-1
abundance: many
CDR3aa: CASSLPRGQGGTEAFF
CDR3nt: TGTGCCAGCAGTTTACCCCGGGGACAGGGGGGGACTGAAGCTTTCTTT

d_gene: -
v_gene: TRBV4-2
j_gene: TRBJ2-4
abundance: few
CDR3aa: CASSQDPAGGIWEGAKNIQYF
CDR3nt: TGTGCCAGCAGCCAAGATCCGGCAGGGGGGATTTGGGAGGGGGCCAAAAACATTCAGTACTTC

d_gene: TRBD1
v_gene: TRBV9
j_gene: TRBJ1-1
abundance: -
CDR3aa: CASSPPDRGEVTEAFF
CDR3nt: TGTGCCAGCAGCCCCCCGGACAGGGGCGAGGTCACTGAAGCTTTCTTT

d_gene: TRBD1
v_gene: TRBV30
j_gene: TRBJ1-3
abundance: -
CDR3aa: CASLGQASSGNTIYF
CDR3nt: TGTGCCTCACTGGGACAGGCGAGCTCTGGAAACACCATATATTTT

d_gene: -
v_gene: TRBV30
j_gene: TRBJ1-2
abundance: many
CDR3aa: CAWSEAGHCYTF
CDR3nt: TGTGCCTGGAGTGAGGCAGGGCATTGCTACACCTTC

d_gene: -
v_gene: TRBV7-8
j_gene: TRBJ2-3
abundance: many
CDR3aa: CASSLAKRDTQYF
CDR3nt: TGTGCCAGCAGCTTAGCCAAAAGAGATACGCAGTATTTT

d_gene: TRBD1
v_gene: TRBV20-1
j_gene: TRBJ2-5
abundance: many
CDR3aa: CSAWDRGQRETQYF
CDR3nt: TGCAGTGCTTGGGACAGGGGGCAACGAGAGACCCAGTACTTC

d_gene: TRBD2
v_gene: TRBV27
j_gene: TRBJ2-3
abundance: few
CDR3aa: CASSLSTSGRADTQYF
CDR3nt: TGTGCCAGCAGTTTAAGTACTAGCGGGAGGGCAGATACGCAGTATTTT

d_gene: -
v_gene: TRBV28
j_gene: TRBJ2-5
abundance: many
CDR3aa: CASASRLETQYF
CDR3nt: TGTGCCAGCGCAAGTCGGTTAGAGACCCAGTACTTC